This T cell receptor (beta chain) was retrieved from a study of regulatory T cells in long-lasting Graves disease. At the level of the study: Persistent Graves' disease denoted over 5 years of antithyroid drugs plus positive TSH receptor antibodies.

This clonotype has just a few counts. Libraries of TCR beta came from iRepertoire HTBI primers plus Arm-PCR of CDR3 regions. MiXCR, run by TCRdb on the multiplex PCR reads, gives a single entry per CDR3 protein. The repertoire includes roughly 500,000 distinct CDR3 sequences, roughly 22% of them detected once, and 10% to 15% sits in the top ten. Time point denoted: persistent/refractory GD, antithyroid drugs over 5 years with positive TRAb. Making the TCR library involved RNA that had been extracted from PBMCs. Doctors identified Graves' disease using the American Thyroid Association guidelines. V was clipped by 5 bases and J by 8 bases, with 12 bases between them. The CDR3 has 13 amino acids. The germline V gene encodes CDR1 LNHDA and CDR2 SQIVND (reference sequence).

This receptor was taken from a female donor with Graves disease. The rearrangement uses TRBV19 and TRBJ1-4; D possibly corresponds to TRBD1 (5 bases). The starting material was peripheral blood mononuclear cells (PBMCs), obtained when the disease was refractory, from a patient treated with antithyroid drugs. As DNA, the CDR3 is TGTGCCAGTAGTGAGGCAGGGAAGGAAAAACTGTTTTTT. Its translation: CASSEAGKEKLFF. Filled out from reference TRBV19 and TRBJ1-4, the complete variable domain reads DGGITQSPKYLFRKEGQNVTLSCEQNLNHDAMYWYRQDPGQGLRLIYYSQIVNDFQKGDIAEGYSVSREKKESFPLTVTSAQKNPTAFYLCASSEAGKEKLFFGSGTQLSVL.